This entry describes one TCR beta chain. These data come from a study of blood T cell repertoires in COVID-19. Study overall: COVID-19 samples, acute and convalescent, were from the United States, Italy and Spain.

Germline V gives CDR1 SGHVS, CDR2 FQNEAQ. The CDR3 has 14 amino acids. Trimming stripped 4 bases from V and 7 bases from J, with 14 bases between. Original methodology: Reference gene primer amplification in the assay estimated nucleated cell counts. Profiling relied on immunoSEQ multiplex PCR, and the TCRdb table lists in-frame clones only, not all of them. The V and J calls and the clone size are those of that table, but D and trimming were determined from the DNA. The data show about 130,000 clones, with around 76% seen just once and roughly 5.5% held by the top ten. This chain joins TRBV7-8 and TRBJ2-4; D possibly corresponds to TRBD1 (6 bases). This receptor was obtained from a man aged 60-69 years with acute or convalescent COVID-19. Sequenced: peripheral blood. In DNA, the CDR3 is TGTGCCAGCAGCTCCGGACAGTACGGCAACATTCAGTACTTC. Translation gives CASSSGQYGNIQYF.